This TCR beta chain was sequenced during a study of shared clonotypes between healthy human individuals. Study-wide context: The plates for each donor numbered three CD4 naive, three CD4 memory, two CD8 naive and one CD8 memory.

Only in-frame clones appear in the TCRdb table, and some are missing; sequencing was by immunoSEQ multiplex PCR. The data contain roughly 2,000,000 clones, just under 95% of them singletons. On this clone: Its antigen remains unidentified.

Points from the study as a whole: Non-shared clonotypes were found to have lower generation probabilities than the clonotypes that were shared by all four of the sorted-subset donors.

The CDR3 is 13 residues long. V was clipped by 4 bases and J by 6 bases, with 13 bases between them. The germline V gene has CDR1 SGHDN and CDR2 FVKESK. Naive CD8 cells comprised CD45RO-negative, CCR7-positively selected cells, excluding terminally differentiated effector memory CD45RA+ cells. The clonotype comes from a man between 18 and 35 years old in good health. The sample was naive CD8+ T cells sorted from blood. The rearrangement links TRBV14 to TRBJ2-7; D call uncertain. DNA of the CDR3: TGTGCCAGCAGCCGAACAGACTCTTCCGAGCAGTACTTC. It is translated as CASSRTDSSEQYF.